The T cell receptor beta chain described here comes from a study of CXCR3-negative and CXCR3-positive naive CD8 T cells. Broader study findings: Memory cells differed in TRBV-TRBJ usage, but naive CXCR3-negative and CXCR3-positive cells had similar usage.

Through 5' RACE with UMI labels, the TRB cDNA libraries were prepared. From its re-call of the 5' RACE reads, TCRdb lists each CDR3 protein once, without DNA. Recorded for this sample: around 57,000 distinct CDR3 sequences. Comments on this clonotype: Its antigen is not identified.

The V gene's germline CDR1 is KGHSH and CDR2 LQKENI. The CDR3 totals 15 residues. The sequenced material came from memory CD8+ T cells from blood. V usage is TRBV18 and J usage is TRBJ2-1; absent DNA, TCRdb's TRBD2 call cannot be checked. The sequence was collected from a human donor in good health. Some clones in this sample may be carry-over from other donors' samples. CDR3 in amino acids: CASSPEGRGGNEQFF.